This T cell receptor beta chain was recovered during a study of blood T cell repertoires in COVID-19. This clone appeared once. Looked up from germline, CDR1 is MNHEY and CDR2 is SVGAGI. This CDR3 is 13 amino acids long. Germline trimming cut 2 bases from V and 6 bases from J; bases unmatched to any gene: 0. Method: immunoSEQ multiplex PCR; TCRdb's copy keeps in-frame clones and lacks some. The sample shows about 130,000 clones, approximately 80% of them seen only once. The chain recombines TRBV6-5 with TRBJ1-1; 10 nucleotides line up with TRBD1. The clonotype originates from a man in his fifties or sixties who had recovered from COVID-19. Sequencing was done on a sample of PBMCs or T cells enriched from blood (not recorded which). The CDR3 here is CASSYGTGAEAFF. The CDR3 DNA is TGTGCCAGCAGTTACGGGACAGGGGCTGAAGCTTTCTTT.